These 3 T cell receptor beta chains were sequenced from one sample in a study of T cell responses to AZD1222 COVID-19 vaccine. Assay used: immunoSEQ multiplex PCR; TCRdb lists only in-frame clones, some missing. The sample shows around 100,000 clones, roughly 85% of them seen only once. The specimen was peripheral blood, collected 28 days after the second AZD1222 dose. All receptors derive from an adult who received the AZD1222 COVID-19 vaccine.

The rearrangement joins TRBV10-1 to TRBJ2-1, with D unresolved. The germline V gene encodes CDR1 WNHNN and CDR2 SYGVQD (reference sequence). The ends were cut back, 4 bases at V and 4 bases at J, with 8 bases in the middle. The CDR3 contains 13 residues. The CDR3 DNA reads as TGCGCCAGCAGTGCAAAACATTACAATGAGCAGTTCTTC. Translation gives CASSAKHYNEQFF.

V gene TRBV10-1 combines with J gene TRBJ1-1; maybe TRBD1 (6 bases). With 8 bases removed from V and 1 base from J, the gap between germline ends came to 11 bases. The CDR3 spans 13 residues. The V gene's germline CDR1 is WNHNN and CDR2 SYGVQD (reference sequence). The CDR3 DNA is TGCGCCAGCTCCAGGGGACCGAACACTGAAGCTTTCTTT. Its protein product is CASSRGPNTEAFF.

This CDR3 is CASSPGQGQAFF. DNA of the CDR3: TGTGCCAGTAGTCCCGGACAGGGTCAAGCTTTCTTT. The chain is built from TRBV19 and TRBJ1-1; 8 positions match TRBD1. The V and J ends lost 5 bases and 9 bases, in that order; junction bases with no gene match: 5. The CDR3 runs 12 residues. Germline V gene lookup returns CDR1 LNHDA and CDR2 SQIVND (reference sequence).